The rows below give T cell receptor beta chains drawn from one sample of a study of T cells of healthy individuals. MiXCR, applied by TCRdb to the 5' RACE reads, yields one record per CDR3 protein. The sample holds about 100,000 distinct CDR3 sequences; under 20% are singletons and the top ten take about 6%. The receptors come from a human donor in good health. The CDR3 runs from the conserved cysteine through the conserved F or W. D genes are given only for firm matches. Clone sizes are given selectively: once, few, many, or a class where the clone is expanded.

V gene,J gene,D gene,clone size,CDR3 protein,CDR3 DNA
TRBV6-4,TRBJ2-1,TRBD2,.,CASSEDTSGPNEQFF,TGTGCCAGCAGTGAGGATACTAGCGGTCCCAATGAGCAGTTCTTC
TRBV6-6,TRBJ2-7,.,.,CASSLTQKWMYEQYF,TGTGCCAGCAGCCTTACTCAAAAGTGGATGTACGAGCAGTACTTC
TRBV5-1,TRBJ1-5,.,few,CASSPTAGYNQPQHF,TGCGCCAGCAGCCCAACTGCAGGGTACAATCAGCCCCAGCATTTT
TRBV28,TRBJ2-7,.,.,CASRETGTYRYEQYF,TGTGCCAGCAGGGAAACCGGGACGTATCGCTACGAGCAGTACTTC
TRBV28,TRBJ2-5,.,few,CASSPSGGPETQYF,TGTGCCAGCAGTCCCTCGGGGGGCCCAGAGACCCAGTACTTC
TRBV29-1,TRBJ2-1,TRBD2,.,CSVHTPRLAGVSEQFF,TGCAGCGTCCACACCCCAAGACTAGCGGGAGTGAGTGAGCAGTTCTTC
TRBV7-2,TRBJ2-4,.,few,CASSGKAGAKNIQYF,TGTGCCAGCAGCGGAAAGGCCGGGGCCAAAAACATTCAGTACTTC
TRBV29-1,TRBJ2-1,.,.,CSVEDWTNEQFF,TGCAGCGTTGAAGATTGGACAAATGAGCAGTTCTTC
TRBV5-1,TRBJ1-4,TRBD1,.,CASSSRQGSNEKLFF,TGCGCCAGCAGCTCCAGACAGGGGAGTAATGAAAAACTGTTTTTT
TRBV9,TRBJ2-7,TRBD2,many,CASSVGGGRRYF,TGTGCCAGCAGCGTAGGCGGCGGGAGACGGTACTTC
TRBV29-1,TRBJ2-7,.,.,CSVARYASFSSYEQYF,TGCAGCGTCGCCCGGTATGCATCATTCAGCTCCTACGAGCAGTACTTC
TRBV29-1,TRBJ1-4,TRBD1,many,CSGTGDNEKLFF,TGCAGCGGGACAGGGGACAATGAAAAACTGTTTTTT
TRBV28,TRBJ1-1,TRBD1,many,CASSPGGWGKAFF,TGTGCCAGCAGTCCAGGGGGCTGGGGTAAGGCTTTCTTT
TRBV15,TRBJ1-1,.,many,CATSRDVRAAEAFF,TGTGCCACCAGCAGAGATGTCCGGGCGGCTGAAGCTTTCTTT
TRBV7-9,TRBJ2-7,TRBD1,.,CASSLSGISGQAFSYEQYF,TGTGCCAGCAGCTTATCGGGCATAAGTGGACAGGCCTTCTCCTACGAGCAGTACTTC
TRBV5-5,TRBJ2-3,.,few,CAAGTSKVTDTQYF,TGTGCCGCAGGGACATCGAAGGTCACAGATACGCAGTATTTT
TRBV6-5,TRBJ2-2,TRBD1,few,CASRRQGSYTGELFF,TGTGCCAGCAGACGACAGGGTTCGTACACCGGGGAGCTGTTTTTT
TRBV4-3,TRBJ2-1,.,.,CASSRAEVRLAEQFF,TGCGCCAGCAGCCGGGCGGAGGTCCGGCTAGCGGAGCAGTTCTTC
TRBV4-2,TRBJ1-1,.,many,CASSQETNTEAFF,TGTGCCAGCAGCCAAGAAACGAACACTGAAGCTTTCTTT
TRBV20-1,TRBJ2-1,.,.,CSAKNLGVYNEQFF,TGCAGTGCTAAAAACTTAGGGGTTTACAATGAGCAGTTCTTC
TRBV11-2,TRBJ1-1,.,.,CASSSTGTNAFEAFF,TGTGCCAGCAGCTCGACAGGAACGAACGCCTTTGAAGCTTTCTTT
TRBV7-2,TRBJ2-3,.,few,CASSFLTGPHTQYF,TGTGCCAGCAGCTTTCTGACAGGCCCACATACGCAGTATTTT
TRBV6-2/TRBV6-3,TRBJ2-1,TRBD2,.,CASSAITSGMSRSYNEQFF,TGTGCCAGCAGTGCAATTACTAGCGGGATGTCTCGAAGCTACAATGAGCAGTTCTTC
TRBV5-1,TRBJ2-7,.,.,CASRPGHSSYEQYF,TGCGCCAGCCGCCCGGGACACTCCTCCTACGAGCAGTACTTC
TRBV13,TRBJ2-5,.,few,CASSSGLGGETQYF,TGTGCCAGCAGCTCAGGACTAGGGGGGGAGACCCAGTACTTC
TRBV7-2,TRBJ2-3,.,many,CASSLGHSTDTQYF,TGTGCCAGCAGCTTAGGTCACAGCACAGATACGCAGTATTTT
TRBV2,TRBJ1-6,TRBD1,.,CASCNRGSDSPLHF,TGTGCCAGCTGCAACAGGGGTTCGGATTCACCCCTCCACTTT
TRBV19,TRBJ1-5,TRBD1,few,CASSTTGGGQPQHF,TGTGCCAGTAGTACGACAGGGGGCGGTCAGCCCCAGCATTTT
TRBV13,TRBJ1-1,.,many,CASSLRDTEAFF,TGTGCCAGCAGCCTAAGGGACACTGAAGCTTTCTTT
TRBV20-1,TRBJ2-5,TRBD1,.,CSATNSGQGQETQYF,TGCAGTGCTACGAACTCTGGACAGGGTCAAGAGACCCAGTACTTC
TRBV27,TRBJ2-1,TRBD2,.,CASSSLAGGDNEQFF,TGTGCCAGCAGTTCTCTAGCGGGCGGGGACAATGAGCAGTTCTTC
TRBV29-1,TRBJ1-2,.,few,CSVEAPDRVYGYTF,TGCAGCGTTGAAGCCCCGGACAGAGTATATGGCTACACCTTC
TRBV6-5,TRBJ2-2,.,.,CASSRNTGELFF,TGTGCCAGCAGCCGAAACACCGGGGAGCTGTTTTTT
TRBV29-1,TRBJ1-4,.,.,CSAGTAGEKLFF,TGCAGTGCCGGGACTGCAGGAGAAAAACTGTTTTTT
TRBV28,TRBJ1-1,.,.,CASSLIRGNTEAFF,TGTGCCAGCAGTTTAATCCGGGGGAACACTGAAGCTTTCTTT
TRBV5-1,TRBJ2-1,.,few,CASSLALSGSYNEQFF,TGCGCCAGCAGCTTGGCTCTTAGCGGATCTTACAATGAGCAGTTCTTC
TRBV7-2,TRBJ1-5,.,once,CASSSIGGQPQHF,TGTGCCAGCAGTTCCATCGGGGGACAGCCCCAGCATTTT
TRBV4-1,TRBJ2-7,.,.,CASSQDSLAFSYEQYF,TGCGCCAGCAGCCAAGATTCGCTAGCGTTCTCCTACGAGCAGTACTTC
TRBV2,TRBJ1-5,TRBD1,.,CASSAGTGGNQPQHF,TGTGCCAGCAGTGCCGGGACAGGCGGAAATCAGCCCCAGCATTTT
TRBV6-2/TRBV6-3,TRBJ2-2,.,once,CAAGTPFSSTGELFF,TGTGCCGCCGGGACCCCTTTCTCATCTACCGGGGAGCTGTTTTTT
TRBV20-1,TRBJ2-3,TRBD2,.,CSAAGTSGRTDTQYF,TGCAGTGCTGCCGGGACTAGCGGGAGAACAGATACGCAGTATTTT
TRBV6-2/TRBV6-3,TRBJ2-5,TRBD1,many,CASSFIRGKQPQETQYF,TGTGCCAGCAGTTTCATCAGGGGGAAACAGCCTCAAGAGACCCAGTACTTC
TRBV7-6,TRBJ2-5,TRBD2,.,CASSFSGGTSQETQYF,TGTGCCAGCAGCTTCAGTGGCGGGACTAGCCAAGAGACCCAGTACTTC
TRBV6-2/TRBV6-3,TRBJ2-1,TRBD2,few,CASNRAGDWNEQFF,TGTGCCAGCAACCGAGCGGGAGACTGGAATGAGCAGTTCTTC
TRBV5-1,TRBJ2-7,.,few,CASSAGPEDFPYEQYF,TGCGCCAGCAGCGCAGGTCCTGAGGACTTCCCCTACGAGCAGTACTTC
TRBV6-4,TRBJ1-3,.,.,CASSKQDSGNTIYF,TGTGCCAGCAGTAAACAGGACTCTGGAAACACCATATATTTT
TRBV20-1,TRBJ1-3,.,few,CSARDPWRGNTIYF,TGCAGTGCTAGAGACCCCTGGAGAGGAAACACCATATATTTT
TRBV20-1,TRBJ2-4,TRBD1,few,CSASRGQAPKNIQYF,TGCAGTGCTAGTCGTGGACAGGCCCCCAAAAACATTCAGTACTTC